This TCR beta chain was recorded in a study of blood T cells in healthy people across ages. Through a sample-barcoded 5' primer and a J-beta primer mix, a second PCR was run for about 6 to 11 cycles. Each CDR3 protein gets one entry after TCRdb re-called the 5' RACE reads with MiXCR. The table has about 970,000 distinct CDR3 sequences, 51% seen once. The CDR3 sequence is 14 residues long. Germline-derived CDR1 and CDR2 are LNHNV and YYDKDF (reference sequence). The receptor's source is a woman aged 55-70 years in good health. This chain uses TRBV15 with TRBJ2-1; 8 bases line up with TRBD1. The J call may not be correct, given that the DNA end is closer to TRBJ2-7. The sequenced material came from blood. DNA for the CDR3: TGTGCCACGGGCGCAGGGGGCTCCTACAATGAGCAGTACTTC. Amino acids: CATGAGGSYNEQYF.